Below are 27 T cell receptor beta chains sequenced from a single sample in a study of radiotherapy plus CTLA-4 blockade in lung cancer. TCRdb's copy holds only in-frame clones and misses some; the assay was immunoSEQ multiplex PCR. The data show some 78,000 clones, 86% seen once. The source material was peripheral blood, sampled from a patient treated with radiotherapy plus ipilimumab. Receptors originate from a human donor with non-small cell lung cancer who had a partial response to radiotherapy plus ipilimumab.

This chain uses TRBV7-3 with TRBJ2-7, with D possibly TRBD1 on 7 matching bases. The V and J ends lost 5 bases and 2 bases respectively, with 19 bases between them. Germline CDR1 reads SGHTA; CDR2 reads FQGTGA. CDR3 length equals 16 residues. The CDR3 DNA sequence: TGTGCCAGCAGCGCCAACGGACAGGAGGGACCCTACGAGCAGTACGTC. It specifies CASSANGQEGPYEQYV.

The chain joins TRBV28 to TRBJ2-7; 9 bases line up with TRBD2. The J segment lost 6 bases and the V segment lost 4 bases, leaving 7 bases of the junction unmatched. The V gene's germline CDR1 is MDHEN and CDR2 SYDVKM. The CDR3 loop spans 14 amino acids. The CDR3 is CASSSLAGFGEQYF. CDR3 DNA: TGTGCCAGCAGTTCGCTAGCGGGGTTCGGCGAGCAGTACTTC. Drawing the rest from reference TRBV28 and TRBJ2-7, the complete variable domain is DVKVTQSSRYLVKRTGEKVFLECVQDMDHENMFWYRQDPGLGLRLIYFSYDVKMKEKGDIPEGYSVSREKKERFSLILESASTNQTSMYLCASSSLAGFGEQYFGPGTRLTVT.

The chain uses TRBV6-1 and TRBJ1-1; D gene unclear. CDR3 size: 14 residues. V was cut by 5 bases and J by 3 bases, with 13 bases left in between. The germline gives CDR1 MNHNS, CDR2 SASEGT. This CDR3 reads CASSLETTDTEAFF. CDR3 nucleotide sequence: TGTGCCAGCAGTCTTGAAACAACAGACACTGAAGCTTTCTTT.

The chain joins TRBV7-3 to TRBJ1-1; 9 bases fit TRBD1. The CDR3 length is 15 residues. From germline, CDR1 is SGHTA and CDR2 FQGTGA. V lost 1 base to trimming and J lost 5 bases; unmatched junction nucleotides: 5. The CDR3 region has the DNA TGTGCCAGCAGCTTAATGGGACAGGGTGGGACTGAAGCTTTCTTT. Its translation: CASSLMGQGGTEAFF.

The chain carries TRBV10-2 and TRBJ2-5; D may be TRBD2 (6 bases). The length of the CDR3 is 13 residues. V lost 6 bases to trimming and J lost 4 bases, with 12 bases between them. Germline loops: CDR1 WSHSY, CDR2 SAAADI. CDR3 protein: CASSRGFGETQYF. Here the CDR3 DNA reads TGCGCCAGCAGCCGGGGGTTTGGAGAGACCCAGTACTTC.

V gene TRBV28 combines with J gene TRBJ2-5; 7 bases fit TRBD1. The CDR3 loop spans 14 amino acids. Germline CDR1 MDHEN, CDR2 SYDVKM. The ends lost 6 bases at V and 4 bases at J; junction bases unmatched: 8. CDR3 sequence (DNA): TGTGCCAGCAGCTCAGGGGGAACGATAGAGACCCAGTACTTC. This codes for CASSSGGTIETQYF.

V and J are TRBV28 and TRBJ2-1; 8 nucleotides line up with TRBD2. With 6 bases clipped from V and 6 bases from J, the junction kept 10 bases outside the gene matches. The CDR3 is 15 amino acids. The germline V gene has CDR1 MDHEN and CDR2 SYDVKM. The CDR3 reads CASRGAGVGGNEQFF. In DNA, the CDR3 is TGTGCCAGCAGGGGAGCGGGGGTCGGTGGCAATGAGCAGTTCTTC.

The V and J genes are TRBV27 and TRBJ2-1, with a possible D match to TRBD2 (5 bases). The length of the CDR3 is 15 residues. Trimming removed 4 bases at V and 9 bases at J, with 19 bases between. Germline V lookup: CDR1 MNHEY, CDR2 SMNVEV (reference sequence). The CDR3 region has the DNA TGTGCCAGCAGTTCTCCCTTGATAACTAGGACTGAGCAGTTCTTC. Translating it yields CASSSPLITRTEQFF.

V is TRBV4-1 and J is TRBJ1-4, with D perhaps matching TRBD1 (6 bases). Per the germline V gene, CDR1 is MGHRA and CDR2 is YSYEKL. This CDR3 comprises 15 residues. V lost 0 bases and J lost 4, with 9 bases in between. CDR3: CASSQEAGDNEKLFF. The DNA of the CDR3 is TGCGCCAGCAGCCAAGAGGCAGGGGATAATGAAAAACTGTTTTTT.

The CDR3 sequence is CASSSRAGGRTGELFF. In DNA form, the CDR3 reads TGTGCCAGCAGTTCCAGAGCGGGAGGGAGGACCGGGGAGCTGTTTTTT. The J gene is TRBJ2-2, the V gene TRBV27; TRBD2 aligns across 10 bases. CDR1 is MNHEY, CDR2 SMNVEV, per germline (reference sequence). The CDR3 has 16 amino acids. V shed 4 bases and J 5 bases; nucleotides not matched to a gene: 7.

The chain carries TRBV29-1 and TRBJ2-6; D may be TRBD2 (6 bases). Looked up from germline, CDR1 is SQVTM and CDR2 is ANQGSEA. Trimming left V 5 bases short and J 1 base short, with 9 bases between. The CDR3 totals 14 residues. CDR3 region: CSVPEGSGANVLTF. Written as DNA, the CDR3 is TGCAGCGTTCCGGAGGGATCTGGGGCCAACGTCCTGACTTTC.

The rearrangement uses TRBV5-1 and TRBJ2-1, with TRBD1 matching 9 bases. The V and J ends lost 4 bases and 8 bases, in that order; junction bases with no gene match: 16. The CDR3 sequence is 17 residues long. Per the germline V gene, CDR1 is SGHRS and CDR2 is YFSETQ. CDR3: CASSTLSPGQGTDEQFF. The CDR3 DNA follows: TGCGCCAGCAGCACCCTGTCACCGGGACAGGGTACAGATGAGCAGTTCTTC.

V is TRBV6-5 and J is TRBJ2-1, with D possibly TRBD2 on 6 matching bases. The length of the CDR3 is 15 residues. Germline CDR1 and CDR2: MNHEY and SVGAGI. V lost 2 bases, J lost 0 bases, and 8 bases lay in between. This CDR3 is CASSYLAISYNEQFF. The DNA for the CDR3 is TGTGCCAGCAGTTACCTAGCGATCTCCTACAATGAGCAGTTCTTC.

The chain has TRBV29-1 and TRBJ2-2; 9 nucleotides line up with TRBD1. The CDR3 spans 17 residues. Looked up from germline, CDR1 is SQVTM and CDR2 is ANQGSEA. J lost 1 base, V lost 2 bases, and 8 bases had no gene match. The CDR3 region has the DNA TGCAGCGTTGAACTCCGGGACAGGGTACGGAACACCGGGGAGCTGTTTTTT. It codes for CSVELRDRVRNTGELFF.

The chain carries TRBV4-1 and TRBJ1-2, with 7 bases aligning to TRBD1. The CDR3 has 15 residues. Germline lookup yields CDR1 MGHRA and CDR2 YSYEKL. The ends lost 1 base at V and 8 bases at J; junction bases unmatched: 10. This CDR3 reads CASSQVAGGMLGYTF. The CDR3 DNA sequence: TGCGCCAGCAGCCAAGTAGCAGGGGGAATGTTAGGCTACACCTTC.

This chain uses TRBV15 with TRBJ2-3; 8 nucleotides align to TRBD2. J gave up 6 bases and V 5 bases, and 10 bases lay outside the gene matches. This CDR3 comprises 15 residues. Per the germline V gene, CDR1 is LNHNV and CDR2 is YYDKDF (reference sequence). The CDR3 nucleotides read TGTGCCACCAGCCCCTGGGGAAGCGGGAGTGATACGCAGTATTTT. It yields the protein CATSPWGSGSDTQYF.

The chain is built from TRBV27 and TRBJ1-1; possibly TRBD1 for D (6 bases). V was shortened by 8 bases and J by 4 bases, with 14 bases between the two germline ends. The CDR3 runs 13 residues. Germline V gene lookup returns CDR1 MNHEY and CDR2 SMNVEV (reference sequence). The CDR3, as DNA: TGTGCCAGCGCTGGCGGGGGGCGCACTGAAGCTTTCTTT. Its protein is CASAGGGRTEAFF.

This chain joins TRBV28 and TRBJ1-4; 10 positions match TRBD1. Trimming at V came to 5 bases and at J to 3 bases, leaving 12 bases not matched to a gene. Germline CDR1 is MDHEN and CDR2 is SYDVKM. This CDR3 contains 18 residues. For the CDR3, the DNA is TGTGCCAGCAGTCCATACCGACAGGGGGCGCTTTCTAATGAAAAACTGTTTTTT. Protein: CASSPYRQGALSNEKLFF.

The V call is TRBV2, the J call TRBJ2-3; 7 bases line up with TRBD1. Per germline, CDR1 SNHLY and CDR2 FYNNEI. CDR3 size: 15 residues. V lost 4 bases, J lost 0 bases, and 4 bases stayed unmatched. The DNA for the CDR3 is TGTGCCAGCAGTGGGGACAGCTCTAGCACAGATACGCAGTATTTT. Its translation is CASSGDSSSTDTQYF. The variable domain in full, completed from reference TRBV2 and TRBJ2-3, reads EPEVTQTPSHQVTQMGQEVILRCVPISNHLYFYWYRQILGQKVEFLVSFYNNEISEKSEIFDDQFSVERPDGSNFTLKIRSTKLEDSAMYFCASSGDSSSTDTQYFGPGTRLTVL.

This clone was observed once. The J gene is TRBJ2-3, the V gene TRBV2; 8 bases are shared with TRBD2. Trimming took 7 bases from V and 4 from J; bases not matched to a gene: 7. The CDR3 has 14 residues. Germline CDR1 SNHLY, CDR2 FYNNEI. The CDR3 protein is CASTTTGGADTQYF. CDR3 DNA: TGTGCCAGCACGACGACGGGAGGGGCAGATACGCAGTATTTT. Looking up the rest from reference TRBV2 and TRBJ2-3 gives the full variable domain: EPEVTQTPSHQVTQMGQEVILRCVPISNHLYFYWYRQILGQKVEFLVSFYNNEISEKSEIFDDQFSVERPDGSNFTLKIRSTKLEDSAMYFCASTTTGGADTQYFGPGTRLTVL.

This chain uses TRBV6-5 with TRBJ1-1; 9 bases fit TRBD1. The germline CDR1 and CDR2 sequences are MNHEY and SVGAGI. After removal of 5 bases from V and 5 bases from J, the junction contained 6 bases not matched to a gene. The CDR3 contains 14 residues. The CDR3 loop reads CASSPGQGETEAFF. The CDR3 coding sequence is TGTGCCAGCAGTCCGGGACAGGGTGAAACTGAAGCTTTCTTT.

The chain links TRBV30 to TRBJ1-2; D is possibly TRBD1 (6 bases). Trimming cost V 4 bases and J 4 bases, with 13 bases left between them. The CDR3 has 13 amino acids. CDR1 is GTSNPN, CDR2 SVGIG, per germline (reference sequence). CDR3 nucleotides: TGTGCCTGGAACCAGGGGCAGGGCTATGGCTACACCTTC. As protein: CAWNQGQGYGYTF.

The chain combines TRBV28 with TRBJ2-2, with 9 bases lining up with TRBD1. CDR1 is MDHEN and CDR2 is SYDVKM in the germline V gene. There are 14 residues in the CDR3. Unmatched junction bases numbered 7, after V lost 8 bases and J lost 6 bases. The CDR3 DNA reads TGTGCCAGCGGGTGGGACAGGGTACCCGGGGAGCTGTTTTTT. Residues: CASGWDRVPGELFF.

There are a few counts of this clone. The J gene is TRBJ2-5, the V gene TRBV5-1, with TRBD2 matching 7 bases. J was trimmed by 1 base and V by 5 bases; bases with no gene match: 8. The CDR3 is 15 residues long. CDR1 is SGHRS, CDR2 YFSETQ, per germline. The CDR3 here is CASRWAGALQETQYF. The CDR3 DNA is TGCGCCAGCAGATGGGCGGGAGCCCTCCAAGAGACCCAGTACTTC.

The rearrangement uses TRBV30 and TRBJ1-1; D is uncertain. V lost 0 bases and J 3 bases, leaving 11 bases between the germline ends. The CDR3 runs 14 residues. Looked up from germline, CDR1 is GTSNPN and CDR2 is SVGIG (reference sequence). The CDR3: CAWSVPPRDTEAFF. The DNA for the CDR3 is TGTGCCTGGAGTGTACCTCCGAGGGACACTGAAGCTTTCTTT.

The chain uses TRBV18 and TRBJ2-1, with D perhaps TRBD2 (7 bases). CDR1 KGHSH and CDR2 LQKENI come from the germline V gene. Trimming removed 3 bases from V and 7 bases from J, with 16 bases in between. The CDR3 extends over 15 amino acids. The CDR3 is CASSPFGGPSNEQFF. In DNA, the CDR3 is TGTGCCAGCTCACCTTTCGGGGGGCCGTCGAATGAGCAGTTCTTC.

V is TRBV15 and J is TRBJ1-5; D gene unclear. Germline lookup yields CDR1 LNHNV and CDR2 YYDKDF (reference sequence). The CDR3 extends over 15 amino acids. V was shortened by 0 bases and J by 4 bases, with 10 bases between the two germline ends. The CDR3 loop reads CATSRDMGRNQPQHF. Written as DNA, the CDR3 is TGTGCCACCAGCAGAGATATGGGGAGGAATCAGCCCCAGCATTTT.